This TCR beta chain came from a study of monozygotic twins with inflammatory bowel disease (dated by TCRdb to the late 2010s). About the study as a whole: In total, 28 monozygotic twin pairs made up the full study: 19 Danish pairs, all IBD-discordant, plus nine German pairs, of which four were IBD-concordant and five were IBD-discordant. Each individual had, on average, about 151 000 unique TCRalpha sequences and 181 000 unique TCRbeta sequences available for analysis. The search for disease-associated traits relied mainly on comparing IBD patients with their genetically identical healthy co-twins within discordant pairs.

A 2.5 ml peripheral blood sample was drawn into PAXgene tubes per donor and stored at -80°C. Without T cell sorting, total RNA was isolated from whole blood using the PAXgene blood miRNA kit on an automated QIAcube. Peripheral blood from monozygotic twin pairs who were concordant or discordant for inflammatory bowel disease underwent deep TCRalpha and TCRbeta repertoire profiling using unique molecular barcoding. Smoking habits were recorded for all twin pairs, and individuals were classified as current, former or never smokers. Receptor libraries were prepared by 5' RACE. Each TCR library was prepared from about 3,400 ng of total RNA. For each sample, cDNA synthesis was carried out in eight separate reactions using SMARTScribe reverse transcriptase. During cDNA synthesis, template switching introduced unique molecular identifiers that contained a 6-nucleotide sample barcode. TCRalpha and TCRbeta cDNA was amplified in two nested PCRs of about 16 and 10 cycles, and bead purification was carried out after each PCR. Before amplification, cDNA was treated with uracil DNA-glycosylase and purified using the QIAquick PCR purification kit. In the second PCR, Illumina TruSeq-compatible adapters and sample-specific barcodes were added. TapeStation and Qubit were used to check library quality and concentration, and 5 to 5.5 ng of each library was pooled. Sequencing of the pooled libraries was done on an Illumina HiSeq2500 single-index Rapid Run using custom sequencing primers and 2 x 100 bp reads. On the authors' methods: PCR and sequencing errors were corrected by UMI-based consensus assembly using MiGEC version 1.2.6. MiXCR version 2.1.1 was used to carry out V(D)J alignment, clonotype assembly and CDR3 extraction. To normalise gene usage, clonotype sharing and MAIT/NKT TCR abundance, the analysis used the top 1000, 10 000 and 20 000 clonotypes per sample. After downsampling to 27 000 UMIs, diversity was calculated as the inverse Simpson index using the vegan R package. Paired Mann-Whitney U tests were applied to discordant twin pairs, and Benjamini-Hochberg correction was used for multiple testing. One entry per CDR3 protein sequence results from the TCRdb reprocessing of the reads, with DNA left out. The V and J calls were not made by the authors but by TCRdb's processing. The sample's clone listing holds some 99,000 distinct CDR3 sequences. The biggest ten clones account for 9.5% to 15% of the sample.

Broader findings and caveats from the paper: Measured by the inverse Simpson index, TCRbeta repertoire diversity was lower in IBD patients than in their healthy co-twins. No single strong signal or clonotype linked to IBD turned up in the results, so the idea that one exists was not supported. Distinction between different T cell subtypes could not be achieved in the analysis. Fewer clonotypes were shared with other individuals by IBD patients than by healthy twins, most markedly in patients showing signs of disease activity. Because patients received different immunosuppressive treatments, the repertoires may have picked up extra background noise and variability between individuals. Repertoire similarity did not differ between concordant and discordant twins, which could be due to limited statistical power.

Notes on this clonotype: What this receptor recognizes is not known.

Reading the germline V gene (reference sequence) gives CDR1 MNHNY and CDR2 SVGAGI. CDR3 length: 14 amino acids, cysteine to phenylalanine. No DNA is recorded. The sequence is built from TRBV6-6 and TRBJ1-6; TCRdb outputs TRBD1, but without DNA this stays unchecked. Sequenced: blood. This TCR was recovered from a human donor with ulcerative colitis or Crohn's disease, or a healthy co-twin of an affected twin (not recorded which). The CDR3 here reads CASSRQGFYSPLHF.